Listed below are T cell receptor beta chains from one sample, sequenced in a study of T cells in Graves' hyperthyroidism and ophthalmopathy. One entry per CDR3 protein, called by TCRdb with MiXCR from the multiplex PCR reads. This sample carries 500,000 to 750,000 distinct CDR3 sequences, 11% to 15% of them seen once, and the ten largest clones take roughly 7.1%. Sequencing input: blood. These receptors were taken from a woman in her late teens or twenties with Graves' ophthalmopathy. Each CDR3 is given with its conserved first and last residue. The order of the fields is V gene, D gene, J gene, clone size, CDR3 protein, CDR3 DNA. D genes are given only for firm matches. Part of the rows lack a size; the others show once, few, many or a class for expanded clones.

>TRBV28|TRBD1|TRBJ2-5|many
CASTTTDRAETQYF
TGTGCCAGCACCACTACGGACAGGGCAGAGACCCAGTACTTC
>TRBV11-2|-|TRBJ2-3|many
CASSLPPRLGVADTQYF
TGTGCCAGCAGCTTACCACCTAGACTAGGTGTCGCAGATACGCAGTATTTT
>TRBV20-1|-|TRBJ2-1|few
CSARGETSYNEQFF
TGCAGTGCCCGGGGCGAAACCTCCTACAATGAGCAGTTCTTC
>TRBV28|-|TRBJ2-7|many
CASRLTGSYEQYF
TGTGCCAGCAGACTGACAGGCTCCTACGAGCAGTACTTC
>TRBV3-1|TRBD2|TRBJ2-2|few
CASSQARGRGDTGELFF
TGTGCCAGCAGCCAAGCTCGTGGCCGGGGGGACACCGGGGAGCTGTTTTTT
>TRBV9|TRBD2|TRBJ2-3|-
CASNSGTTVTDTQYF
TGTGCCAGCAACTCCGGGACTACCGTCACAGATACGCAGTATTTT
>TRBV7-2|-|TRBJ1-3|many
CASSRQISGNTIYF
TGTGCCAGCAGTCGACAGATCTCTGGAAACACCATATATTTT
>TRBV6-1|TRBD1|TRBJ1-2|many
CASSEEFVGTGDGYTF
TGTGCCAGCAGTGAAGAATTTGTCGGGACAGGGGATGGCTACACCTTC
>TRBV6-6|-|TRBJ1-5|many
CASSYPGEEAGRNQPQHF
TGTGCCAGCAGTTACCCGGGGGAGGAAGCAGGGCGCAATCAGCCCCAGCATTTT
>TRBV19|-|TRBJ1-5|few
CATTLTGINQPQHF
TGTGCCACCACCCTTACAGGGATCAATCAGCCCCAGCATTTT
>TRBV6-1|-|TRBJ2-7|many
CASSETGIAGEQYF
TGTGCCAGCAGTGAAACCGGAATAGCTGGCGAGCAGTACTTC
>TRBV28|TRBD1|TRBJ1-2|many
CASSAGDSFSTDGYTF
TGTGCCAGCAGTGCGGGGGACAGCTTTTCTACGGACGGCTACACCTTC
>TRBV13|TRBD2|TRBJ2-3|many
CASSSSGGVGTSRTDTQYF
TGTGCCAGCAGCTCTAGTGGGGGAGTGGGGACTAGCCGAACAGATACGCAGTATTTT
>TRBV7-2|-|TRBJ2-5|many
CASSLFGRAGETQYF
TGTGCCAGCAGCTTATTCGGCCGGGCTGGAGAGACCCAGTACTTC
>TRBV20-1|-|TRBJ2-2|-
CSAISPGRGNTGELFF
TGCAGTGCCATCTCCCCCGGCAGGGGGAACACCGGGGAGCTGTTTTTT
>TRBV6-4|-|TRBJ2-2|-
CASRPGAVFANTRELFF
TGTGCCAGCCGGCCGGGGGCGGTTTTCGCGAACACCCGGGAGCTGTTTTTT
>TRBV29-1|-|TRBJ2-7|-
CSVEDQGRNYEQYF
TGCAGCGTTGAAGATCAGGGTAGGAACTACGAGCAGTACTTC
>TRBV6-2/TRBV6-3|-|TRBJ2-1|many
CASSLGGPRRNEQFF
TGTGCCAGCAGTTTAGGGGGGCCTCGTCGGAATGAGCAGTTCTTC
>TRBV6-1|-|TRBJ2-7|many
CASIQTGYEQYF
TGTGCCAGCATTCAAACGGGCTACGAGCAGTACTTC
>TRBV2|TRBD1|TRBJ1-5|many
CASSGGQVNQPQHF
TGTGCCAGCAGTGGTGGACAGGTGAATCAGCCCCAGCATTTT
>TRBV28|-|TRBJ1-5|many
CASSLGLRSNQPQHF
TGTGCCAGCAGTTTGGGACTGCGGAGCAATCAGCCCCAGCATTTT
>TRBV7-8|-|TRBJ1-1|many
CASSLARFGPATEAFF
TGTGCCAGCAGCTTAGCCAGGTTCGGACCGGCCACTGAAGCTTTCTTT
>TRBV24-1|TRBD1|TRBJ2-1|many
CATSGDRLNEQFF
TGTGCCACCAGTGGGGACAGACTCAATGAGCAGTTCTTC
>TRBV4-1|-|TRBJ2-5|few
CASSQGGTETQYF
TGCGCCAGCAGCCAAGGCGGGACGGAGACCCAGTACTTC
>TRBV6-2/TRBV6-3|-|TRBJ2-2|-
CARSASGTGELFF
TGTGCCCGCAGTGCGTCCGGCACCGGGGAGCTGTTTTTT
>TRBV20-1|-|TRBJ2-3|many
CSARVGGLTDTQYF
TGCAGTGCTAGAGTGGGGGGGCTCACAGATACGCAGTATTTT
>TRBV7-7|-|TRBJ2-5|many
CASSPGGAETQYF
TGTGCTAGCAGCCCCGGGGGCGCCGAGACCCAGTACTTC
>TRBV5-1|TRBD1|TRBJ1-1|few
CASSSPSDRITEAFF
TGCGCCAGCAGCTCACCTTCGGACAGGATCACTGAAGCTTTCTTT
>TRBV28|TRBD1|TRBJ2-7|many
CASSLPGTGIAEQYF
TGTGCCAGCAGTTTACCCGGGACAGGGATAGCCGAGCAGTACTTC
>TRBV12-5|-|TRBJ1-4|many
CASGLQGLGEKLFF
TGTGCTAGTGGTTTGCAGGGGCTAGGGGAAAAACTGTTTTTT
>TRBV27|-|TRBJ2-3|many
CASSTPSHTDTQYF
TGTGCCAGCAGTACCCCCAGCCACACAGATACGCAGTATTTT
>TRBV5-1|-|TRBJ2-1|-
CASARLATSSYNEQFF
TGCGCCAGCGCTCGGTTGGCTACGAGCTCCTACAATGAGCAGTTCTTC
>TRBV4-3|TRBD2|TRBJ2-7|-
CASSQDGSGTTYEQYF
TGCGCCAGCAGCCAAGATGGTAGCGGGACTACCTACGAGCAGTACTTC
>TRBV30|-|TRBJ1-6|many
CAWSVGDGGNSPLHF
TGTGCCTGGAGTGTTGGTGACGGAGGAAATTCACCCCTCCACTTT
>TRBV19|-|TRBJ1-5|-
CASSIRTVNQPQHF
TGTGCCAGTAGTATTAGAACGGTAAATCAGCCTCAGCATTTT
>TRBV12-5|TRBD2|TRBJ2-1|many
CASGLRLAGAVYNEQFF
TGTGCTAGTGGTTTGCGACTAGCGGGGGCTGTTTACAATGAGCAGTTCTTC
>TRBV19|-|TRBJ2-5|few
CASSIQGGDQETQYF
TGTGCCAGTAGTATACAGGGCGGAGACCAAGAGACCCAGTACTTC
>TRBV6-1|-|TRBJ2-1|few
CASRSRAGEQFF
TGTGCCAGCAGGTCCAGGGCGGGAGAGCAGTTCTTC
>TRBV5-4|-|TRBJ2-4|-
CASSLDLTVENIQYF
TGTGCCAGCAGCTTGGATCTTACGGTGGAAAACATTCAGTACTTC
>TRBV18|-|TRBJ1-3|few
CASSPGGDTIYF
TGTGCCAGCTCACCGGGTGGAGACACCATATATTTT
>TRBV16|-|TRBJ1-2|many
CASSVTNYGYTF
TGTGCCAGCAGCGTCACTAACTATGGCTACACCTTC
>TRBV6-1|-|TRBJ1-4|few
CASSGGGLNEKLFF
TGTGCCAGCAGTGGGGGGGGGCTGAATGAAAAACTGTTTTTT
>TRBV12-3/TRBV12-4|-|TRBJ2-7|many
CASSLAGSGGYEQYF
TGTGCCAGCAGTTTAGCGGGGAGTGGAGGCTACGAGCAGTACTTC
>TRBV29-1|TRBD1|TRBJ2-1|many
CSVGGQGNVNEQFF
TGCAGCGTTGGGGGACAGGGGAATGTCAATGAGCAGTTCTTC
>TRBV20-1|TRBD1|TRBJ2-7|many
CSARGLDRGEVYEQYF
TGCAGTGCTAGAGGCTTAGACAGGGGCGAAGTCTACGAGCAGTACTTC
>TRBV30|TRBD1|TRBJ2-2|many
CAWTGQGTGELFF
TGTGCCTGGACCGGACAGGGCACCGGGGAGCTGTTTTTT
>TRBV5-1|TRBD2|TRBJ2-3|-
CASSGRAGSATDTQYF
TGCGCCAGCAGTGGGAGGGCAGGGAGCGCCACAGATACGCAGTATTTT
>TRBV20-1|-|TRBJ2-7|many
CSARDRRGTVYEQYF
TGCAGTGCTAGAGATCGGCGCGGGACGGTCTACGAGCAGTACTTC
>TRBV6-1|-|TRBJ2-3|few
CASSPGRISDTQYF
TGTGCCAGCAGTCCAGGACGGATTTCAGATACGCAGTATTTT
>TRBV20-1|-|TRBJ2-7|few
CSARADTYEQYF
TGCAGTGCTAGAGCGGATACCTACGAGCAGTACTTC
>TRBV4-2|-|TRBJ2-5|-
CASSQEPASSETQYF
TGTGCCAGCAGCCAAGAACCAGCCAGCTCAGAGACCCAGTACTTC
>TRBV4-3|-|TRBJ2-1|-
CASSQAEAHYNEQFF
TGCGCCAGCAGCCAAGCCGAGGCGCACTACAATGAGCAGTTCTTC
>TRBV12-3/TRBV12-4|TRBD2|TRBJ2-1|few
CASSSLLGLAGGPGAGDEQFF
TGTGCCAGCAGTTCATTATTGGGACTAGCGGGAGGGCCGGGTGCCGGAGATGAGCAGTTCTTC
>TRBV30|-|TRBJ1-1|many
CAWNVGATEAFF
TGTGCCTGGAACGTAGGGGCAACTGAAGCTTTCTTT
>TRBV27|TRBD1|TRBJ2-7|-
CASSFFGTDLTYEQYF
TGTGCCAGCAGTTTCTTCGGGACAGACCTCACCTACGAGCAGTACTTC
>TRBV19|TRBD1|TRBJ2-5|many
CASSIAGTGRMTEETQYF
TGTGCCAGTAGTATTGCCGGGACAGGGAGAATGACTGAAGAGACCCAGTACTTC